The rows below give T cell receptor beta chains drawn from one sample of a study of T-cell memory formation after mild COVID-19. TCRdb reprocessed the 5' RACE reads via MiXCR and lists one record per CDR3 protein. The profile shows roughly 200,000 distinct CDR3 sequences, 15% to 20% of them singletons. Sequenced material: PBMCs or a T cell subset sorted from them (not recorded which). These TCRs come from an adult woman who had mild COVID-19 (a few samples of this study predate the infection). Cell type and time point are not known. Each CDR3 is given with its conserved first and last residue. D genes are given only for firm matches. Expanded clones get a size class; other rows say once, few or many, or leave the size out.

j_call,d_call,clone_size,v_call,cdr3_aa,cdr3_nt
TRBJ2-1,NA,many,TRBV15,CATSSYNEQFF,TGTGCCACTAGCTCCTACAATGAGCAGTTCTTC
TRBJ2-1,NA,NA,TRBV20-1,CSAEDRSSYNEQFF,TGCAGTGCCGAAGACAGGAGCTCCTACAATGAGCAGTTCTTC
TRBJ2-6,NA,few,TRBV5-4,CASSPRSSSGANVLTF,TGTGCCAGCAGTCCCCGTTCGAGCTCTGGGGCCAACGTCCTGACTTTC
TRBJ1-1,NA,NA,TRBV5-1,CASSFQGMEAFF,TGCGCCAGCAGCTTTCAGGGGATGGAAGCTTTCTTT
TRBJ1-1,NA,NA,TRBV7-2,CASSLAGWGNTEAFF,TGTGCCAGCAGCTTAGCGGGTTGGGGGAACACTGAAGCTTTCTTT
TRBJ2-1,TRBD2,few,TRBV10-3,CAISASAGAPPNEQFF,TGTGCCATCAGTGCATCGGCGGGAGCCCCTCCGAATGAGCAGTTCTTC
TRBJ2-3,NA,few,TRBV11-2,CASSQAGGVSTDTQYF,TGTGCCAGCAGCCAAGCTGGTGGGGTTAGCACAGATACGCAGTATTTT
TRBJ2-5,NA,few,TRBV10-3,CAISESGIGETQYF,TGTGCCATCAGTGAGTCTGGAATAGGAGAGACCCAGTACTTC
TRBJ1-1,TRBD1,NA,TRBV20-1,CREGTGGEHTEAFF,TGCAGGGAAGGGACAGGGGGGGAACACACTGAAGCTTTCTTT
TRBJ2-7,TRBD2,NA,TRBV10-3,CATKFDLSGDAYEQYF,TGTGCCACCAAGTTCGACCTTAGCGGGGATGCCTACGAGCAGTACTTC
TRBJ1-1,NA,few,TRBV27,CASRPFQRNTEAFF,TGTGCCAGCAGGCCGTTTCAGAGGAACACTGAAGCTTTCTTT
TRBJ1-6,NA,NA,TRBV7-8,CASSLDRQPSPLHF,TGTGCCAGCAGCTTAGATAGACAGCCTTCACCCCTCCACTTT
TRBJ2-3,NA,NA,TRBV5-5,CASSLRATQTDTQYF,TGTGCCAGCAGCTTGAGGGCAACACAGACAGATACGCAGTATTTT
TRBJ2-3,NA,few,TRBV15,CATSRGLGGIDTQYF,TGTGCCACCAGCAGAGGCCTTGGGGGCATAGATACGCAGTATTTT
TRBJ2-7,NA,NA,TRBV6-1,CASSSPGGGSSYEQYF,TGTGCCAGCAGTTCCCCCGGAGGGGGGAGCTCCTACGAGCAGTACTTC
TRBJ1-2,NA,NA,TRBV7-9,CASSLAPTGYTF,TGTGCCAGCAGCTTAGCGCCGACAGGCTACACCTTC
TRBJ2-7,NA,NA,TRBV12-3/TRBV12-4,CASRTQGIDEQYF,TGTGCCAGCAGAACTCAGGGGATAGACGAGCAGTACTTC
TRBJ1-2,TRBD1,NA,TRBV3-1,CASARGDGYTF,TGTGCCAGCGCCAGGGGGGATGGCTACACCTTC
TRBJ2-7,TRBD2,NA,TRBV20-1,CSVTPGLDYEQYF,TGCAGTGTTACACCGGGACTAGACTACGAGCAGTACTTC
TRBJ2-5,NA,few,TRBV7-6,CASSLAGLRGQETQYF,TGTGCCAGCAGCTTAGCCGGGCTTAGGGGCCAAGAGACCCAGTACTTC
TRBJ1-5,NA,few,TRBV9,CASSGHGNQPQHF,TGTGCCAGCAGCGGCCACGGCAATCAGCCCCAGCATTTT
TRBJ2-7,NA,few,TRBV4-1,CASSQNREFYEQYF,TGCGCCAGCAGCCAAAACCGGGAATTCTACGAGCAGTACTTC
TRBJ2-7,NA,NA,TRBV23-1,CASSQSEGGYEQYF,TGCGCCAGCAGTCAATCGGAGGGGGGTTACGAGCAGTACTTC
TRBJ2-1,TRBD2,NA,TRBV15,CATSRRTSGSQNEQFF,TGTGCCACCAGCAGGCGGACTAGCGGGAGTCAAAATGAGCAGTTCTTC
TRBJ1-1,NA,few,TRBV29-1,CSVEDRGAFF,TGCAGCGTTGAAGACAGGGGAGCTTTCTTT
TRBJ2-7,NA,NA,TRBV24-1,CATSGQSINYEQYF,TGTGCCACCTCGGGCCAGTCTATAAACTACGAGCAGTACTTC
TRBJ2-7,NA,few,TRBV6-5,CASKAQWLAEQYF,TGTGCCAGCAAGGCACAGTGGTTGGCCGAGCAGTACTTC
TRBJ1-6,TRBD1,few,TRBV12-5,CASGPAGTGVNSPLHF,TGTGCTAGTGGCCCTGCCGGGACAGGGGTGAATTCACCCCTCCACTTT
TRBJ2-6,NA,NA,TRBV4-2,CASSQVALSGANVLTF,TGTGCCAGCAGCCAAGTCGCCCTGTCTGGGGCCAACGTCCTGACTTTC
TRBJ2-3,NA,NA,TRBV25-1,CASSELGLAADTQYF,TGTGCCAGCAGTGAATTAGGCCTAGCCGCAGATACGCAGTATTTT
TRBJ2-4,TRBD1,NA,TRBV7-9,CASSLAGGKNSQYF,TGTGCCAGCAGCTTAGCAGGGGGCAAGAACAGTCAGTACTTC
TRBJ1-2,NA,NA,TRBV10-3,CAISEAGTAYYGYTF,TGTGCCATCAGTGAGGCCGGGACTGCTTATTATGGCTACACCTTC
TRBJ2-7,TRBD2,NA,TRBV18,CASSPRTSGGRFYEQYF,TGTGCCAGCTCACCAAGGACTAGCGGGGGGCGGTTCTACGAGCAGTACTTC
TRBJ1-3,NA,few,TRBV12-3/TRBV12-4,CASRIWTAKRNTIYF,TGTGCCAGCAGAATTTGGACAGCCAAAAGAAACACCATATATTTT
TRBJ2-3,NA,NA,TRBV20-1,CSARDPGITDTQYF,TGCAGTGCTAGAGATCCCGGGATCACAGATACGCAGTATTTT
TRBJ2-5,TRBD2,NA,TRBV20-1,CSARVGGRGETQYF,TGCAGTGCTAGAGTAGGCGGGAGGGGAGAGACCCAGTACTTC
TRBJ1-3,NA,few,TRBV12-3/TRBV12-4,CASSPRTWNTIYF,TGTGCCAGCAGTCCCCGGACTTGGAACACCATATATTTT